A selection of T cell receptor beta chains follows, all from one sample in a study of identical twins. Using its own MiXCR run on the 5' RACE reads, TCRdb lists one record per CDR3 protein. The sample records under 350,000 distinct CDR3 sequences, roughly 10% being singletons. The same data also contributed to another study, on yellow fever vaccine responses in identical twins.

Sequencing input: CD8+ T cells sorted from blood. These receptor sequences come from a woman younger than 30 in good health. CDR3s include the opening cysteine and the closing phenylalanine or tryptophan. A D gene is named only where the DNA matches it firmly. Clone size is given for some rows only: seen once, a few or many times, or a class if the clone is expanded.

D	J	size	V	length	CDR3	DNA
NA	TRBJ2-1	NA	TRBV25-1	14	CASSEYRASDKQFF	TGTGCCAGCAGTGAATATAGGGCTAGTGACAAGCAGTTCTTC
NA	TRBJ2-2	NA	TRBV25-1	18	CASSEEHFAGTNTGELFF	TGTGCCAGCAGTGAAGAGCATTTTGCAGGGACGAACACCGGGGAGCTGTTTTTT
NA	TRBJ2-7	few	TRBV30	13	CAWSPGLTYEQYF	TGTGCCTGGAGTCCTGGACTGACCTACGAGCAGTACTTC
NA	TRBJ2-7	once	TRBV4-3	14	CASSPVRGAYEQYF	TGCGCCAGCAGCCCCGTCAGGGGTGCCTACGAGCAGTACTTC
TRBD2	TRBJ2-1	few	TRBV14	16	CASSQVGGAGYNEQFF	TGTGCCAGCAGCCAAGTCGGGGGGGCGGGTTACAATGAGCAGTTCTTC
TRBD1	TRBJ2-3	few	TRBV9	15	CASKLTGFEGDTQYF	TGTGCCAGTAAACTGACAGGGTTTGAGGGGGATACGCAGTATTTT
NA	TRBJ2-1	few	TRBV6-2/TRBV6-3	15	CASKYRSGAYNEQFF	TGTGCCAGCAAGTACCGGTCAGGAGCCTACAATGAGCAGTTCTTC
NA	TRBJ2-1	many	TRBV28	15	CASSFKGGIRNEQFF	TGTGCCAGCAGTTTCAAGGGCGGTATTCGTAATGAGCAGTTCTTC
TRBD1	TRBJ2-7	many	TRBV20-1	13	CSARGTGDYEQYF	TGCAGTGCTAGGGGGACAGGAGACTACGAGCAGTACTTC
NA	TRBJ1-1	few	TRBV29-1	12	CSVVGGNTEAFF	TGCAGCGTTGTAGGGGGGAACACTGAAGCTTTCTTT
NA	TRBJ2-3	few	TRBV20-1	13	CSARDFLTDTQYF	TGCAGTGCAAGGGACTTCCTCACAGATACGCAGTATTTT
TRBD2	TRBJ2-7	NA	TRBV28	14	CASRRKREYHEQYF	TGTGCCAGCAGAAGGAAGCGGGAGTACCACGAGCAGTACTTC
NA	TRBJ2-2	NA	TRBV5-1	17	CASSPSRGGENTGELFF	TGCGCCAGCAGCCCTTCCCGAGGGGGGGAGAACACCGGGGAGCTGTTTTTT
NA	TRBJ1-1	NA	TRBV7-9	12	CASSLGVSEAFF	TGTGCCAGCAGCTTAGGCGTGTCTGAAGCTTTCTTT
TRBD1	TRBJ1-5	many	TRBV10-3	13	CAIRDRGGQPQHF	TGTGCCATCAGGGACAGGGGAGGTCAGCCCCAGCATTTT
NA	TRBJ1-4	few	TRBV25-1	14	CASSFDSSNEKLFF	TGTGCCAGCAGTTTCGACAGCTCTAATGAAAAACTGTTTTTT
NA	TRBJ1-2	few	TRBV20-1	13	CSAPEGADYGYTF	TGCAGTGCTCCCGAAGGGGCGGACTATGGCTACACCTTC
TRBD1	TRBJ2-7	NA	TRBV30	16	CAWSGRDSPEVYEQYF	TGTGCCTGGAGTGGCCGGGACAGCCCAGAGGTTTACGAGCAGTACTTC
NA	TRBJ1-5	few	TRBV4-3	13	CASSQDPSQPQHF	TGCGCCAGCAGCCAAGATCCTAGTCAGCCCCAGCATTTT
NA	TRBJ2-3	NA	TRBV20-1	17	CSATTPDPGGGTDTQYF	TGCAGTGCCACTACTCCTGACCCGGGTGGAGGCACAGATACGCAGTATTTT
NA	TRBJ1-4	once	TRBV2	17	CACCLARQDATNEKLFF	TGTGCCTGCTGTTTAGCCCGGCAGGATGCAACTAATGAAAAACTGTTTTTT
NA	TRBJ2-6	NA	TRBV28	15	CASSFRGSGANVLTF	TGTGCCAGCAGTTTCAGAGGCTCTGGGGCCAACGTCCTGACTTTC
TRBD2	TRBJ2-1	few	TRBV12-3/TRBV12-4	16	CASSLSSGGAEVEQFF	TGTGCCAGCAGTTTGAGTAGCGGGGGGGCCGAAGTTGAGCAGTTCTTC
TRBD1	TRBJ1-2	few	TRBV7-9	13	CASSQGGGRGYTF	TGTGCCAGCAGTCAAGGAGGGGGCCGTGGCTACACCTTC
TRBD2	TRBJ2-1	many	TRBV7-2	12	CASSSPGLGQFF	TGTGCCAGCAGCTCACCGGGACTAGGGCAGTTCTTC
NA	TRBJ2-3	many	TRBV11-2	12	CATTPQGDTQYF	TGTGCCACCACACCACAGGGAGATACGCAGTATTTT
NA	TRBJ2-1	few	TRBV27	13	CASRDQNENEQFF	TGTGCCAGCCGGGATCAGAACGAGAATGAGCAGTTCTTC
TRBD2	TRBJ2-5	NA	TRBV15	17	CATSRGWAGDHQETQYF	TGTGCCACCAGCAGAGGGTGGGCGGGGGATCACCAAGAGACCCAGTACTTC
TRBD2	TRBJ2-7	NA	TRBV4-3	15	CASSQDEAGFYEQYF	TGCGCCAGCAGCCAGGACGAAGCGGGGTTCTACGAGCAGTACTTC
NA	TRBJ2-7	NA	TRBV24-1	13	CATRGSGSYEQYF	TGTGCCACCCGGGGTAGCGGCTCCTACGAGCAGTACTTC
TRBD1	TRBJ2-2	few	TRBV6-4	18	CASSAKGLDRENTGELFF	TGTGCCAGCAGTGCTAAAGGACTGGACAGGGAGAACACCGGGGAGCTGTTTTTT
TRBD1	TRBJ2-7	NA	TRBV29-1	14	CSVNTGGWGGEQYF	TGCAGCGTTAACACAGGGGGCTGGGGGGGGGAGCAGTACTTC
NA	TRBJ2-1	NA	TRBV4-2	16	CASSRETTENPNEQFF	TGTGCCAGCAGCCGAGAGACTACCGAAAACCCCAATGAGCAGTTCTTC
TRBD2	TRBJ2-5	few	TRBV11-2	18	CASSLEPAGGPGQETQYF	TGTGCCAGCAGCTTAGAGCCAGCGGGAGGGCCGGGACAAGAGACCCAGTACTTC
TRBD1	TRBJ1-1	many	TRBV29-1	13	CSVGGQGGTEAFF	TGCAGCGTGGGGGGACAGGGTGGCACTGAAGCTTTCTTT
TRBD1	TRBJ2-3	many	TRBV20-1	14	CSAREGQGTETQYF	TGCAGTGCTAGAGAAGGACAGGGGACAGAAACGCAGTATTTT
NA	TRBJ2-7	NA	TRBV7-9	14	CASRTPRAPYEQYF	TGTGCCAGCAGGACACCCAGGGCCCCCTACGAGCAGTACTTC
NA	TRBJ2-1	NA	TRBV4-1	11	CASSHDNEQFF	TGCGCCAGCAGCCATGACAATGAGCAGTTCTTC
TRBD2	TRBJ2-7	few	TRBV7-8	19	CASSLVWGLSGTSDYEQYF	TGTGCCAGCAGCTTAGTTTGGGGTTTATCCGGGACTAGCGACTACGAGCAGTACTTC
NA	TRBJ2-5	many	TRBV3-1	15	CASSPTIEDQETQYF	TGTGCCAGCAGCCCGACGATCGAGGACCAAGAGACCCAGTACTTC
TRBD2	TRBJ2-1	many	TRBV7-9	14	CAIFVLAGYNEQFF	TGTGCCATATTTGTGCTAGCGGGATACAATGAGCAGTTCTTC
NA	TRBJ2-5	few	TRBV11-2	19	CASSSFPAADNHSQETQYF	TGTGCCAGCAGCTCGTTCCCCGCCGCGGACAATCATTCACAAGAGACCCAGTACTTC
TRBD1	TRBJ2-7	many	TRBV12-5	13	CASGLGTGGEQYF	TGTGCTAGTGGTTTGGGGACAGGGGGTGAGCAGTACTTC
NA	TRBJ2-2	few	TRBV6-5	16	CASSYSIGRNTGELFF	TGTGCCAGCAGTTACTCGATCGGCAGGAACACCGGGGAGCTGTTTTTT
TRBD1	TRBJ2-2	NA	TRBV19	15	CASSDRDRVTGELFF	TGTGCCAGTAGTGACCGGGACAGGGTTACCGGGGAGCTGTTTTTT